This T cell receptor beta chain was identified in a study of T cell changes during pregnancy in multiple sclerosis. The data were produced by immunoSEQ multiplex PCR, yet TCRdb's version contains in-frame clones alone and is incomplete. The sample gives about 100,000 clones, about nine tenths of which show up once; approximately 0.8% is in the top ten. This clone is medium-sized. V was shortened by 2 bases and J by 5 bases, with 6 bases between the two germline ends. Germline V gene sequence: CDR1 SGHDN, CDR2 FVKESK. This CDR3 region has 13 residues. This chain connects TRBV14 to TRBJ2-2, with a weak D call TRBD1 (6 bases). This sequence originates from a female donor in good health, enrolled as a control in a pregnancy study. The sequences come from peripheral blood, collected in the second trimester of pregnancy. This CDR3 is CASSQQGTGELFF. CDR3 nucleotides: TGTGCCAGCAGCCAACAGGGGACCGGGGAGCTGTTTTTT.